These 27 T cell receptor beta chains came from one sample sequenced in a study of T-cell memory formation after mild COVID-19. TCRdb re-derived calls from the 5' RACE reads in MiXCR, one entry per CDR3 protein. Of fewer than 500,000 distinct CDR3 sequences in the sample, roughly 25% are singletons; the top ten hold under 15%. Sequencing was carried out using PBMCs or a T cell subset sorted from them (not recorded which). Receptor source: an adult woman who had mild COVID-19 (a few samples of this study predate the infection). Cell type and time point are not known.

The chain recombines TRBV3-1 with TRBJ1-1; D gene uncertain. Trimming removed 4 bases from V and 8 bases from J, with 8 bases in between. The CDR3 sequence is 11 residues long. Germline V gene lookup returns CDR1 LGHDT and CDR2 YNNKEL (reference sequence). The CDR3 protein is CASSLAYEAFF. DNA of the CDR3: TGTGCCAGCAGCCTCGCGTACGAAGCTTTCTTT.

The chain employs TRBV18 and TRBJ2-1; possibly TRBD2 for D (6 bases). Trimming shortened V by 3 bases and J by 8 bases, and 14 bases separated the two germline ends. Germline values: CDR1 KGHSH, CDR2 LQKENI. The CDR3 sequence is 14 residues long. The CDR3 DNA follows: TGTGCCAGCTCACCGAGCGGGCCTGCGGATGAGCAGTTCTTC. Protein: CASSPSGPADEQFF.

J is TRBJ2-3 and V is TRBV6-4; D gene uncertain. The CDR3 has 15 amino acids. Germline V gene sequence: CDR1 MRHNA, CDR2 SNTAGT. Deletions cut 3 bases from V and 0 bases from J, with 10 bases between. CDR3 nucleotide sequence: TGTGCCAGCAGTGAATCGGCAGGAAGCACAGATACGCAGTATTTT. It yields the protein CASSESAGSTDTQYF.

The chain is built from TRBV12-3 or TRBV12-4 and TRBJ2-5; 10 positions match TRBD2. V was clipped by 7 bases and J by 4 bases; unmatched bases: 0. This CDR3 is built from 12 residues. The CDR3 DNA follows: TGTGCCAGCACTAGCGGGGGAGAGACCCAGTACTTC. Translated, it gives CASTSGGETQYF.

This chain connects TRBV3-1 to TRBJ2-1; 7 bases agree with TRBD2. CDR1 and CDR2 (germline): LGHDT, YNNKEL (reference sequence). This CDR3 is 16 amino acids long. V was clipped by 3 bases and J by 7 bases; unmatched bases: 12. DNA of the CDR3: TGTGCCAGCAGCCAGCGCACCGGGACTATGTTGAATGAGCAGTTCTTC. This sequence encodes CASSQRTGTMLNEQFF.

This clonotype was detected a few times. J is TRBJ2-7 and V is TRBV2; 7 positions agree with TRBD1. Germline lookup yields CDR1 SNHLY and CDR2 FYNNEI. The CDR3 consists of 13 residues. V trimming: 8 bases; J trimming: 2 bases; junction bases outside the gene matches: 6. The CDR3 DNA reads TGTGCCAGCCTCAGGGACAGAGCCTACGAGCAGTACTTC. This gives the protein CASLRDRAYEQYF.

The V gene is TRBV20-1, the J gene TRBJ2-3; the match to TRBD2 covers 11 bases. Germline CDR1 reads DFQATT; CDR2 reads SNEGSKA (reference sequence). Trimming removed 0 bases from V and 0 bases from J; junction bases left unmatched: 11. The CDR3 covers 19 residues. As DNA, the CDR3 is TGCAGTGCTAGAGAGGCTAGCGGGAGGCCATTCCCTAGCACAGATACGCAGTATTTT. Translation: CSAREASGRPFPSTDTQYF.

The chain links TRBV20-1 to TRBJ2-7, with a tentative D call TRBD1 (6 bases). CDR3 length: 14 residues. Germline V gives CDR1 DFQATT, CDR2 SNEGSKA (reference sequence). Trimming removed 0 bases at V and 4 bases at J, with 13 bases between. CDR3 sequence (DNA): TGCAGTGCTAGAGATCCCCGGGACACATACGAGCAGTACTTC. It yields the protein CSARDPRDTYEQYF.

V is TRBV28 and J is TRBJ2-7, with no clear D. This CDR3 has 13 residues. The V end lost 5 bases, the J end lost 0 bases, and 8 bases lay between the germline ends. Germline CDR1 and CDR2: MDHEN and SYDVKM. CDR3 sequence reads: CASSTRSSYEQYF. Here the CDR3 DNA reads TGTGCCAGCAGTACCCGCAGCTCCTACGAGCAGTACTTC.

The chain has TRBV12-3 or TRBV12-4 and TRBJ1-1, with a weak D call TRBD1 (5 bases). V lost 3 bases and J lost 6, with 14 bases in between. This CDR3 is 14 amino acids long. The CDR3 sequence: CASSLGRKRAEAFF. The CDR3 bases are TGTGCCAGCAGTTTGGGACGGAAGCGCGCTGAAGCTTTCTTT.

The chain is built from TRBV6-2 or TRBV6-3 and TRBJ2-7, with 9 positions matching TRBD1. The CDR3 spans 13 residues. With V trimmed by 5 bases and J by 4 bases, 3 bases remained unmatched. CDR1 and CDR2 from the germline V gene are MNHEY and SVGEGT. The CDR3 protein is CASSHRGRYEQYF. The CDR3 DNA reads TGTGCCAGCAGTCACAGGGGGCGATACGAGCAGTACTTC.

The rearrangement links TRBV10-2 to TRBJ2-7; maybe TRBD1 (5 bases). The CDR3 is 12 amino acids. Germline V lookup: CDR1 WSHSY, CDR2 SAAADI. The ends were cut back, 6 bases at V and 0 bases at J, with 6 bases in the middle. CDR3 in amino acids: CASRDTSYEQYF. Written as DNA, the CDR3 is TGCGCCAGCAGGGACACCTCCTACGAGCAGTACTTC.

This clonotype showed up just a few times. The J gene is TRBJ2-3, the V gene TRBV5-5; D may correspond to TRBD1 or TRBD2 (5 bases each). Germline values: CDR1 SGHKS, CDR2 YYEKEE (reference sequence). The CDR3 runs 16 residues. Trimming removed 1 base from V and 0 bases from J, with 12 bases in between. CDR3 nucleotide sequence: TGTGCCAGCAGCTTGTATGGGGGTATGAGCACAGATACGCAGTATTTT. Amino acids: CASSLYGGMSTDTQYF.

This clonotype was seen ten or more times. The V and J genes are TRBV27 and TRBJ2-7; TRBD1 agrees at 9 bases. This CDR3 contains 15 residues. Trimming at V came to 5 bases and at J to 1 base, leaving 6 bases not matched to a gene. Germline CDR1 reads MNHEY; CDR2 reads SMNVEV (reference sequence). CDR3 coding DNA: TGTGCCAGCAGTCCAGGGACAGGGAGATCCTACGAGCAGTACTTC. Translated: CASSPGTGRSYEQYF.

This chain links TRBV25-1 with TRBJ1-1, with D unresolved. With 10 bases removed from V and 4 bases from J, the gap between germline ends came to 10 bases. The CDR3 consists of 11 residues. Germline CDR1 MGHDK, CDR2 SYGVNS. The CDR3 spells CATAVVTEAFF. The CDR3 DNA follows: TGTGCCACAGCCGTGGTCACTGAAGCTTTCTTT.

This clonotype was counted only a few times. The chain recombines TRBV20-1 with TRBJ2-5; a possible D gene is TRBD2 (6 bases). This CDR3 is 16 amino acids long. CDR1 and CDR2 (germline): DFQATT, SNEGSKA (reference sequence). V lost 3 bases to trimming and J lost 5 bases, with 22 bases between them. CDR3 bases: TGCAGTGCTAGCCCTTTTACCGGGACTCCCGTGGAGACCCAGTACTTC. This gives the protein CSASPFTGTPVETQYF.

This clonotype was observed a handful of times. V is TRBV18 and J is TRBJ2-7, with 10 bases fitting TRBD1. The V gene's germline CDR1 is KGHSH and CDR2 LQKENI. The CDR3 has 16 amino acids. The V gene end was trimmed by 4 bases and the J gene end by 3 bases; junction bases not matched to a gene: 9. The CDR3 loop is CASSRRQGAQGYEQYF. CDR3 DNA sequence: TGTGCCAGCTCACGGAGACAGGGGGCGCAAGGCTACGAGCAGTACTTC.

V and J are TRBV7-8 and TRBJ2-5, with a tentative D call TRBD1 (5 bases). V lost 8 bases, J lost 1 base, and 14 bases lay in between. This CDR3 spans 14 amino acids. CDR1 is SGHVS, CDR2 FQNEAQ, per germline. The CDR3, as DNA: TGTGCCAGCGAAGACAGCAGAGTCCAAGAGACCCAGTACTTC. This sequence encodes CASEDSRVQETQYF.

The chain employs TRBV20-1 and TRBJ2-3, with D perhaps TRBD1 or TRBD2 (5 bases each). In germline, CDR1 is DFQATT, CDR2 SNEGSKA (reference sequence). CDR3 length: 14 residues. The V end was cut by 1 base, the J end by 4 bases, with 12 bases between. CDR3 in DNA: TGCAGTGCTAGAGTTGAGGGGCGCGCAGATACGCAGTATTTT. It specifies CSARVEGRADTQYF.

The chain carries TRBV12-3 or TRBV12-4 and TRBJ1-5; maybe TRBD1 (6 bases). The length of the CDR3 is 12 residues. V lost 6 bases and J lost 6, with 9 bases in between. CDR3 sequence (DNA): TGTGCCAGCAGCCAGACAGGTCAGCCCCAGCATTTT. It yields the protein CASSQTGQPQHF.

V and J are TRBV12-3 or TRBV12-4 and TRBJ2-1, with 11 bases that match TRBD2. CDR3 length equals 17 residues. V dropped 6 bases and J dropped 3; count of bases not matched to a gene: 10. CDR3 DNA sequence: TGTGCCAGCAGATATCTAGCGGGGGGTTTCCTCTACAATGAGCAGTTCTTC. As protein: CASRYLAGGFLYNEQFF.

This clonotype was picked up many times. The chain joins TRBV12-3 or TRBV12-4 to TRBJ2-1, with 9 nucleotides matching TRBD2. J lost 1 base, V lost 6 bases, and 7 bases had no gene match. There are 16 residues in the CDR3. The CDR3 bases are TGTGCCAGCAGAGCTAGCGGGGCCTTATCCTACAATGAGCAGTTCTTC. It codes for CASRASGALSYNEQFF.

This clonotype has only a few counts. The CDR3, as DNA: TGTGCCAGCAGTTTAGGGGGATTAGATGCCTACGAGCAGTACTTC. This codes for CASSLGGLDAYEQYF. The V call is TRBV12-3 or TRBV12-4, the J call TRBJ2-7, with D unresolved. The V end lost 1 base, the J end lost 2 bases, and 12 bases lay between the germline ends. The CDR3 is 15 residues long.

This chain joins TRBV7-9 and TRBJ2-1, with D possibly TRBD1 on 6 matching bases. Germline CDR1 and CDR2: SEHNR and FQNEAQ (reference sequence). The CDR3 contains 15 residues. V was shortened by 1 base and J by 8 bases, with 15 bases between the two germline ends. In DNA form, the CDR3 reads TGTGCCAGCAGCTTAGAGGGACATCCAAGCGATGAGCAGTTCTTC. Translating it yields CASSLEGHPSDEQFF.

This chain uses TRBV25-1 with TRBJ1-5; a possible D gene is TRBD1 (5 bases). Germline CDR1 MGHDK, CDR2 SYGVNS. V gave up 1 base and J gave up 5 bases, with 9 bases separating them. CDR3 length: 14 amino acids. CDR3 residues: CASSESGVHQPQHF. CDR3 bases: TGTGCCAGCAGTGAATCGGGGGTCCATCAGCCCCAGCATTTT.

This clonotype occurred a few times. The rearrangement links TRBV9 to TRBJ2-1; 10 nucleotides agree with TRBD2. Germline V lookup: CDR1 SGDLS, CDR2 YYNGEE. V lost 2 bases, J lost 9 bases, and 8 bases stayed unmatched. This CDR3 is built from 15 residues. DNA of the CDR3: TGTGCCAGCAGCGTTAGAGCGGGAGGGCCGAGTGAGCAGTTCTTC. Amino acids: CASSVRAGGPSEQFF.

The chain couples TRBV5-6 to TRBJ2-7; D call uncertain. Germline V gene data show CDR1 as SGHDT and CDR2 as YYEEEE. The CDR3 has 14 amino acids. V dropped 4 bases and J dropped 1 base, with 12 bases sitting between them. The CDR3 nucleotides are TGTGCCAGCAGCGGGCAGGAAAATTCCTACGAGCAGTACTTC. It specifies CASSGQENSYEQYF.